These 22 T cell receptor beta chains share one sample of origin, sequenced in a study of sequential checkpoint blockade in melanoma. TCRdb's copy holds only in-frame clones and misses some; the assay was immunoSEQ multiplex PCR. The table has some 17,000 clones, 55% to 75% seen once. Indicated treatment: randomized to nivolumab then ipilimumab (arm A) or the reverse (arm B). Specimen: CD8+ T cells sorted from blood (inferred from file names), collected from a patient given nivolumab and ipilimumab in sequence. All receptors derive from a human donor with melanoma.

The CDR3 spells CASRLRGTGELFF. CDR3 nucleotide sequence: TGTGCCAGCAGACTCAGGGGCACCGGGGAGCTGTTTTTT. V is TRBV6-5 and J is TRBJ2-2; tentative D call: TRBD1 (6 bases). Germline V gene lookup returns CDR1 MNHEY and CDR2 SVGAGI. The CDR3 consists of 13 residues. Trimming took 6 bases from V and 4 from J, leaving 9 bases between them.

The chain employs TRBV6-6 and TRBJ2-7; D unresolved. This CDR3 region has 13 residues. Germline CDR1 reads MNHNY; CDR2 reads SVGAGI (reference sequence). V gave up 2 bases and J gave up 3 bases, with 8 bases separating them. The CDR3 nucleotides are TGTGCCAGCAGTTACGGTGCCGGCTACGAGCAGTACTTC. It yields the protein CASSYGAGYEQYF.

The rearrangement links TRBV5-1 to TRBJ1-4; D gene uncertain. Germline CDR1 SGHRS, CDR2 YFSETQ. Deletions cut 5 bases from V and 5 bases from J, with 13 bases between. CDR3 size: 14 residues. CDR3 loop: CASSLWETNEKLFF. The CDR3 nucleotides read TGCGCCAGCAGTCTGTGGGAGACCAATGAAAAACTGTTTTTT.

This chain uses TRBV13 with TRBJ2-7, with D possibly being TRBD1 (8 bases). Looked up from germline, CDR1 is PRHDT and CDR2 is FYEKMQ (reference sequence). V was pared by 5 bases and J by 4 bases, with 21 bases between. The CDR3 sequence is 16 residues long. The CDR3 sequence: CASSPPGQGGAYEQYF. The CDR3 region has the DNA TGTGCCAGCAGCCCTCCTGGACAGGGAGGGGCGTACGAGCAGTACTTC.

The CDR3 sequence: CASTSQRGAAFF. DNA for the CDR3: TGTGCCAGCACCTCCCAGCGGGGAGCGGCTTTCTTT. The V and J genes are TRBV28 and TRBJ1-1; D ambiguous. The CDR3 consists of 12 residues. Germline loops: CDR1 MDHEN, CDR2 SYDVKM. Between the trimmed V and J ends, which lost 7 bases and 11 bases, there was a span of 17 bases.

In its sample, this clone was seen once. CDR3 residues: CASSQEAGSNQPQHF. The CDR3 nucleotides read TGCGCCAGCAGCCAAGAGGCAGGGAGCAATCAGCCCCAGCATTTT. V usage is TRBV4-1 and J usage is TRBJ1-5; tentative D call: TRBD1 (5 bases). CDR1 and CDR2 (germline): MGHRA, YSYEKL. V gave up 0 bases and J gave up 1 base, with 7 bases separating them. The CDR3 spans 15 residues.

CDR3 sequence (DNA): TGCGCCAGCAGCTTCCGGACAGGGCCCGGGGCCAACGTCCTGACTTTC. Translated: CASSFRTGPGANVLTF. V and J are TRBV4-1 and TRBJ2-6; 8 positions match TRBD1. There are 16 residues in the CDR3. Germline V gene sequence: CDR1 MGHRA, CDR2 YSYEKL. The ends lost 5 bases at V and 4 bases at J; junction bases unmatched: 7.

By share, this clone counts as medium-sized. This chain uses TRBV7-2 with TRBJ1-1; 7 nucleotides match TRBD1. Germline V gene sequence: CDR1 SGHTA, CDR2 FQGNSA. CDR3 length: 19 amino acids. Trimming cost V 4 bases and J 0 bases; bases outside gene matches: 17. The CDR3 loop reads CASSSFGSYLGTVNTEAFF. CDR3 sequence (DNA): TGTGCCAGCAGCTCCTTCGGATCTTACCTTGGGACAGTGAACACTGAAGCTTTCTTT.

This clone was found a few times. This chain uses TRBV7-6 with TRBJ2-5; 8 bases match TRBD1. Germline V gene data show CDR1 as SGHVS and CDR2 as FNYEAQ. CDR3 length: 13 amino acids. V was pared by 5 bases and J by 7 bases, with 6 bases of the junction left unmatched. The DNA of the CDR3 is TGTGCCAGCAGCCACAGGGGGAAGGGGACCCAGTACTTC. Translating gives CASSHRGKGTQYF.

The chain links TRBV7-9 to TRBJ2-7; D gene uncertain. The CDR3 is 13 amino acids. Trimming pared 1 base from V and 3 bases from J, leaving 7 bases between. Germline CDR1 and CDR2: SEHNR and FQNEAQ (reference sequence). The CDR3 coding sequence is TGTGCCAGCAGCTTAGAGAGGCACTACGAGCAGTACTTC. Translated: CASSLERHYEQYF.

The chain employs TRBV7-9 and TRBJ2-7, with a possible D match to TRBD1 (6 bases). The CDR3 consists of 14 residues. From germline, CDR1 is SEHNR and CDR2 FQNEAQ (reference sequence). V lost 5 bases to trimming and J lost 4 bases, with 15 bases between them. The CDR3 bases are TGTGCCAGCAGCGCCGAAAACCAGGGGTACGAGCAGTACTTC. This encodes CASSAENQGYEQYF.

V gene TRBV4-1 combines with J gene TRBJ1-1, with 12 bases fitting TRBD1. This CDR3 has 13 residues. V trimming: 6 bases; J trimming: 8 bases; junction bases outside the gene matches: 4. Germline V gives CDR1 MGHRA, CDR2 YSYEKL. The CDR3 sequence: CASRGQGAIEAFF. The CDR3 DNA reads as TGCGCCAGCAGGGGACAGGGGGCGATAGAAGCTTTCTTT.

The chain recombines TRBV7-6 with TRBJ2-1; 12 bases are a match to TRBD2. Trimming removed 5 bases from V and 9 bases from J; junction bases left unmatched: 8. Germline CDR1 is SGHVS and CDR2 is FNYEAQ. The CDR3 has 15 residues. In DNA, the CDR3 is TGTGCCAGCAGCGTCCTAGCGGGGGGGCCGGTTGAGCAGTTCTTC. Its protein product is CASSVLAGGPVEQFF.

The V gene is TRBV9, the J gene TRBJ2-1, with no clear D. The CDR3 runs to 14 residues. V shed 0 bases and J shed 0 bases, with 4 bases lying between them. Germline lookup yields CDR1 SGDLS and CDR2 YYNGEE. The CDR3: CASSVDSSYNEQFF. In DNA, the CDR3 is TGTGCCAGCAGCGTAGATAGCTCCTACAATGAGCAGTTCTTC.

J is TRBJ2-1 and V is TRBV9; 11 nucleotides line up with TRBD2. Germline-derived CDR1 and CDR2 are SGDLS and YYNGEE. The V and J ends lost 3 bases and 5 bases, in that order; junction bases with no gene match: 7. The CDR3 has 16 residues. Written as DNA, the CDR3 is TGTGCCAGCAGCGGTGACGGGACTAGCGGTCACAATGAGCAGTTCTTC. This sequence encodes CASSGDGTSGHNEQFF.

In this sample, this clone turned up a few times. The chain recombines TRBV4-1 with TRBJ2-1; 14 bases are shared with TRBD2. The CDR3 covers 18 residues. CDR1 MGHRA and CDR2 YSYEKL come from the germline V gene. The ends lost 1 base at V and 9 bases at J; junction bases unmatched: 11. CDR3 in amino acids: CASSQGLGGLAGAGEQFF. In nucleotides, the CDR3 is TGCGCCAGCAGCCAAGGGCTTGGGGGACTAGCGGGAGCCGGTGAGCAGTTCTTC.

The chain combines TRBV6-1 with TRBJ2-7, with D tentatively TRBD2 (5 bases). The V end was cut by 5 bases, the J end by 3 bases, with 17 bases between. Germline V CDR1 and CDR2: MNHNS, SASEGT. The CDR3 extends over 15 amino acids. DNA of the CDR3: TGTGCCAGCAGTTCCGGACTGAATACTTACTACGAGCAGTACTTC. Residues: CASSSGLNTYYEQYF.

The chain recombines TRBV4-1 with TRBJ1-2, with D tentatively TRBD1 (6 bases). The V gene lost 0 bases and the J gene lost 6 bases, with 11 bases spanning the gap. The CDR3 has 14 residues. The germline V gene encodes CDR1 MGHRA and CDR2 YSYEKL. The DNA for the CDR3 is TGCGCCAGCAGCCAAGATTCAGGGGAAGATGGCTACACCTTC. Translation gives CASSQDSGEDGYTF.

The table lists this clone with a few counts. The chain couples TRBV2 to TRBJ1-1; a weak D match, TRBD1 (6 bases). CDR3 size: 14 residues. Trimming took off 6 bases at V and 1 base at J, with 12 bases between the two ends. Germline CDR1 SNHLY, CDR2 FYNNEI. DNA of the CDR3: TGTGCCAGCAGGAAGGGGGGGCCGAACACTGAAGCTTTCTTT. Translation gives CASRKGGPNTEAFF.

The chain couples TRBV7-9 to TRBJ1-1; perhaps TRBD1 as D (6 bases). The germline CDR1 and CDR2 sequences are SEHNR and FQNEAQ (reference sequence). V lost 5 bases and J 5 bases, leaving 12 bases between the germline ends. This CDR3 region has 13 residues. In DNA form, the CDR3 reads TGTGCCAGCAGCCCCGGACAGATAACTGAAGCTTTCTTT. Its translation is CASSPGQITEAFF.

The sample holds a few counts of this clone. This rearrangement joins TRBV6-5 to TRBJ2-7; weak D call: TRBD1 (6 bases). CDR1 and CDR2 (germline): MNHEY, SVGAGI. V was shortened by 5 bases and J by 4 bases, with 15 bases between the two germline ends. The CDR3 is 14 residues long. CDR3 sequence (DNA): TGTGCCAGCAGTGAAGGCAGGGGAGCATACGAGCAGTACTTC. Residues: CASSEGRGAYEQYF.

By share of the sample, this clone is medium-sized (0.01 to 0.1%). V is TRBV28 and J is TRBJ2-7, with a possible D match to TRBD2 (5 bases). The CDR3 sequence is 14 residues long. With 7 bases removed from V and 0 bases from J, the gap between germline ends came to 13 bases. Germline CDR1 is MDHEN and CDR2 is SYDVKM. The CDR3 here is CASTLRVSSYEQYF. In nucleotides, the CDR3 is TGTGCCAGCACCCTGCGGGTTAGCTCCTACGAGCAGTACTTC.